These 4 T cell receptor beta chains share one sample of origin, sequenced in a study of response to subunit inactivated influenza vaccine. TCRdb redid the calling of the RT-PCR reads with MiXCR, one entry per CDR3 protein. Of around 750,000 distinct CDR3 sequences listed, approximately 22% are singletons. The source material was PBMCs from blood, sampled 5 to 6 days after vaccination. All receptors derive from a man aged 45 to 65 who received an inactivated influenza vaccine.

V and J are TRBV7-6 and TRBJ2-7, with D unclear. The CDR3 totals 13 residues. Germline V gives CDR1 SGHVS, CDR2 FNYEAQ. V was cut by 2 bases and J by 7 bases, with 12 bases left in between. The CDR3 loop reads CASSLNDGAEQYF. The CDR3 region has the DNA TGTGCCAGCAGCTTAAACGATGGCGCGGAGCAGTACTTC.

This clonotype has a handful of counts. The DNA for the CDR3 is TGCAGCGAGCGGAGCGGGAGATCATACAATGAGCAGTTCTTC. Translating it yields CSERSGRSYNEQFF. The chain carries TRBV29-1 and TRBJ2-1, with 8 positions matching TRBD2. The V gene's germline CDR1 is SQVTM and CDR2 ANQGSEA. This CDR3 is 14 amino acids long. V gave up 7 bases and J gave up 4 bases; unmatched junction bases: 9.

This clonotype was seen a few times. CDR3 bases: TGCGCCAGCAGCCAAGGCTGGCGGGAGGGCCCAGATACGCAGTATTTT. This translates into CASSQGWREGPDTQYF. The chain recombines TRBV4-3 with TRBJ2-3; 9 positions agree with TRBD2. Germline trimming cut 1 base from V and 4 bases from J; bases unmatched to any gene: 6. Germline CDR1 is LGHNA and CDR2 is YSLEER. The CDR3 is 16 amino acids.

The chain recombines TRBV3-1 with TRBJ2-3, with D perhaps TRBD1 (5 bases). This CDR3 is built from 15 residues. V lost 4 bases and J lost 5, with 16 bases in between. Germline V gene data show CDR1 as LGHDT and CDR2 as YNNKEL (reference sequence). CDR3 protein: CASSREQVVGDTQYF. Written as DNA, the CDR3 is TGTGCCAGCAGCCGCGAACAGGTGGTTGGAGATACGCAGTATTTT.